The rows below give T cell receptor beta chains drawn from one sample of a study of blood T cells in healthy people across ages. One entry per CDR3 protein, called by TCRdb with MiXCR from the 5' RACE reads. Among about 640,000 distinct CDR3 sequences listed, under 70% were seen once. The sequencing input was blood. The receptors originated from a man aged 60-69 years in good health. The CDR3 runs from the conserved cysteine through the conserved F or W. Fields, in order: D gene, J gene, V gene, clone size, CDR3 protein, CDR3 DNA. A D gene is named only where the DNA matches it firmly. Clone size is stated in some rows and not others, as once, few, many or a class when expanded.

NA TRBJ2-1 TRBV19 NA CASRLGGTQYNEQFF TGTGCCAGTAGGCTTGGAGGGACTCAATACAATGAGCAGTTCTTC
NA TRBJ2-3 TRBV2 few CASSLRSSWDTQYF TGTGCCAGCAGCCTCCGGAGCTCGTGGGATACGCAGTATTTT
NA TRBJ2-3 TRBV20-1 NA CSASLAGATDTQYF TGCAGTGCTAGCCTCGCGGGGGCAACAGATACGCAGTATTTT
TRBD2 TRBJ2-1 TRBV5-1 NA CASSSGLAGGRAYNEQFF TGCGCCAGCAGCTCCGGACTAGCGGGGGGGCGAGCCTACAATGAGCAGTTCTTC
NA TRBJ2-6 TRBV27 few CASSFGQPGANVLTF TGTGCCAGCAGTTTTGGGCAGCCTGGGGCCAACGTCCTGACTTTC
NA TRBJ1-6 TRBV3-1 NA CASSPQQRRGGNNSPLHF TGTGCCAGCAGCCCCCAACAGAGGAGGGGTGGCAATAATTCACCCCTCCACTTT
TRBD2 TRBJ2-5 TRBV4-1 NA CASSREASGGLAQYF TGCGCCAGCAGCCGAGAGGCTAGCGGGGGTTTAGCACAGTACTTC
TRBD2 TRBJ2-3 TRBV4-2 NA CASSPGLASKDTQYF TGTGCCAGCAGCCCGGGACTAGCGTCCAAAGATACGCAGTATTTT
TRBD2 TRBJ2-1 TRBV5-1 NA CASSLVHGGGNSYNEQFF TGCGCCAGCAGCTTGGTGCACGGGGGGGGTAACTCCTACAATGAGCAGTTCTTC
TRBD2 TRBJ2-7 TRBV18 NA CASSPGLAGLYEQYF TGTGCCAGCTCACCTGGCCTAGCGGGGCTCTACGAGCAGTACTTC
TRBD2 TRBJ2-5 TRBV4-1 few CASSQWIAGDKGTQYF TGCGCCAGCAGCCAATGGATAGCGGGGGACAAGGGGACCCAGTACTTC
NA TRBJ2-1 TRBV7-9 NA CASSSRGGHHEQFF TGTGCCAGCAGCTCTAGGGGGGGGCATCATGAGCAGTTCTTC
NA TRBJ2-1 TRBV21-1 NA CASRTVRTGIWDEQFF TGTGCCAGCAGGACTGTCCGGACAGGGATATGGGATGAGCAGTTCTTC
NA TRBJ1-3 TRBV29-1 NA CSVRQGAAAGNTIYF TGCAGCGTTCGTCAGGGAGCGGCTGCTGGAAACACCATATATTTT
TRBD1 TRBJ1-2 TRBV27 NA CASKGGQGAYGYTF TGTGCCAGCAAAGGTGGACAGGGGGCATATGGCTACACCTTC
TRBD1 TRBJ2-1 TRBV6-2/TRBV6-3 NA CTSSRQGFYSEQFF TGTACCAGCAGCCGACAGGGATTCTACAGTGAGCAGTTCTTC
NA TRBJ2-5 TRBV7-2 NA CASSLRGARETQYF TGTGCCAGCAGCTTAAGGGGGGCTCGGGAGACCCAGTACTTC
NA TRBJ1-1 TRBV7-2 NA CASSPSPNTEAFF TGTGCCAGCAGCCCCTCCCCGAACACTGAAGCTTTCTTT
TRBD1 TRBJ2-7 TRBV5-1 NA CASSVGQESYEQYF TGCGCCAGCAGCGTGGGACAGGAGTCCTACGAGCAGTACTTC
NA TRBJ1-4 TRBV6-6 few CASSYRGGEKLFF TGTGCCAGCAGTTACAGGGGGGGCGAAAAACTGTTTTTT
NA TRBJ2-5 TRBV2 NA CASKGNSAQETQYF TGTGCCAGCAAGGGCAATTCGGCTCAAGAGACCCAGTATTTC
NA TRBJ2-2 TRBV11-2 NA CASSFGLQTGELFF TGTGCCAGCAGCTTTGGACTACAAACCGGGGAGCTGTTTTTT
TRBD1 TRBJ2-3 TRBV7-8 NA CASSHDRGFADTQYF TGTGCCAGCAGCCACGACAGGGGTTTCGCAGATACGCAGTATTTT
NA TRBJ2-5 TRBV2 NA CASSVDGNYQETQYF TGTGCCAGCAGCGTGGACGGAAATTACCAAGAGACCCAGTACTTC
NA TRBJ2-1 TRBV9 NA CASSVTGANNEQFF TGTGCCAGCAGCGTAACGGGAGCGAACAATGAGCAGTTCTTC
NA TRBJ2-1 TRBV25-1 NA CASMNRASGYNEQFF TGTGCCAGCATGAACAGGGCGAGTGGCTACAATGAGCAGTTCTTC
TRBD2 TRBJ2-1 TRBV6-1 few CATHSGTSGVRNEQFF TGTGCCACCCACTCCGGGACTAGCGGGGTTAGGAATGAGCAGTTCTTC
NA TRBJ2-6 TRBV29-1 NA CSAHGGGANVLTF TGCAGCGCCCATGGGGGTGGGGCCAACGTCCTGACTTTC
NA TRBJ2-7 TRBV20-1 NA CSARAPQGSYEQYF TGCAGTGCTAGAGCCCCACAGGGTTCCTACGAGCAGTACTTC
TRBD1 TRBJ2-7 TRBV5-1 NA CASSCGTGVGYEQYF TGCGCCAGCAGCTGTGGGACAGGGGTGGGCTACGAGCAGTACTTC
TRBD2 TRBJ2-1 TRBV5-1 NA CASSSQASGGAPEQFF TGCGCCAGCAGCTCCCAAGCTAGCGGGGGGGCTCCCGAGCAGTTCTTC
NA TRBJ1-4 TRBV6-6 once CASSYSPGEKLFF TGTGCCAGCAGTTACTCTCCGGGCGAAAAACTGTTTTTT
NA TRBJ2-6 TRBV27 many CASSLRGQSSGANVLTF TGTGCCAGCAGTTTAAGAGGACAAAGCTCTGGGGCCAACGTCCTGACTTTC
NA TRBJ2-5 TRBV6-5 NA CASSYGGAWETQYF TGTGCCAGCAGTTACGGTGGGGCTTGGGAGACCCAGTACTTC
TRBD1 TRBJ1-5 TRBV29-1 NA CSASGGGDQPQHF TGCAGCGCCTCAGGGGGCGGAGATCAGCCCCAGCATTTT
NA TRBJ2-5 TRBV6-5 NA CASRTNQETQYF TGTGCCAGCAGAACTAACCAAGAGACCCAGTACTTC
NA TRBJ2-3 TRBV20-1 NA CSAPKFGHQTTDTQYF TGCAGTGCGCCCAAGTTCGGCCACCAGACGACAGATACGCAGTATTTT